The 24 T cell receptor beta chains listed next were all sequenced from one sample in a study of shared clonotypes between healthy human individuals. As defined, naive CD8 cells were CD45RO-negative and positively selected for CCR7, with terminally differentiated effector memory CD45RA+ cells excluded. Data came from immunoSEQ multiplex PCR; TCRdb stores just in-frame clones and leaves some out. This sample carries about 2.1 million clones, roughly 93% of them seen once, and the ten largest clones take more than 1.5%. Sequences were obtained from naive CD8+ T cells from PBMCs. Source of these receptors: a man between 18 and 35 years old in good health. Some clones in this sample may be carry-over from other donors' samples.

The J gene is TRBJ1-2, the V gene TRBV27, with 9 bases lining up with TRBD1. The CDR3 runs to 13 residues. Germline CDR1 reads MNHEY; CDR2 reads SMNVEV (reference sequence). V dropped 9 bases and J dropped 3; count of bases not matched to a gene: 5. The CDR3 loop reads CASRDRDDYGYTF. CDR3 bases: TGTGCCAGTCGGGACAGGGACGACTATGGCTACACCTTC.

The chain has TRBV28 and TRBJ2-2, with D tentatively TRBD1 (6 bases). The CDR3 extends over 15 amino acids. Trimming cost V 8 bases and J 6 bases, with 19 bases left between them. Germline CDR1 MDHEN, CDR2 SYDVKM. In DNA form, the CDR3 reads TGTGCCAGCCACTGGCGGCAGGGGTATGCCGGGGAGCTGTTTTTT. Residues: CASHWRQGYAGELFF.

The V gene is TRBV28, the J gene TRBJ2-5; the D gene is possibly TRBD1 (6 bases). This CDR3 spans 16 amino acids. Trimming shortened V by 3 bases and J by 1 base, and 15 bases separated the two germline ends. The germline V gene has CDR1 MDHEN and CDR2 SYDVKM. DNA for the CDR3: TGTGCCAGCAGTTTGGGGGCAGGAGTAGTCCAAGAGACCCAGTACTTC. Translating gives CASSLGAGVVQETQYF.

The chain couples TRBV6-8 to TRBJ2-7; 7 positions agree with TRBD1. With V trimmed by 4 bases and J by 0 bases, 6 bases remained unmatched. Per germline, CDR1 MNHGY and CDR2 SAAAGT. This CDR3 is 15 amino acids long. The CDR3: CASSSDRLSSYEQYF. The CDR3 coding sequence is TGTGCCAGCAGTTCGGACAGGCTGAGCTCCTACGAGCAGTACTTC.

The CDR3 DNA reads as TGTGCCTGGAGTCCCCCGGGCCACGGGTACGAGCAGTACTTC. This translates into CAWSPPGHGYEQYF. The gene calls are TRBV30 and TRBJ2-7; no reliable D call. Germline CDR1 reads GTSNPN; CDR2 reads SVGIG (reference sequence). Trimming stripped 2 bases from V and 4 bases from J, with 15 bases between. The CDR3 has 14 amino acids.

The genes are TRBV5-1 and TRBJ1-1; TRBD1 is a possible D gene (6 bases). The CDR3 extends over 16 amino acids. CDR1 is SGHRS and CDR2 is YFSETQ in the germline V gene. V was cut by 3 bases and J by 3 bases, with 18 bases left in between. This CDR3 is CASSSMTGGMDTEAFF. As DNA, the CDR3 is TGCGCCAGCAGCTCGATGACGGGGGGCATGGACACTGAAGCTTTCTTT.

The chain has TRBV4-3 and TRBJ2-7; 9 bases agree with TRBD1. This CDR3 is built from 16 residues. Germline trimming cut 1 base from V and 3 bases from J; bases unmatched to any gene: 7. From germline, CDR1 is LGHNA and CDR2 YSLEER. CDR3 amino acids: CASSQAETGGNYEQYF. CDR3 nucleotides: TGCGCCAGCAGCCAAGCTGAGACAGGGGGTAACTACGAGCAGTACTTC.

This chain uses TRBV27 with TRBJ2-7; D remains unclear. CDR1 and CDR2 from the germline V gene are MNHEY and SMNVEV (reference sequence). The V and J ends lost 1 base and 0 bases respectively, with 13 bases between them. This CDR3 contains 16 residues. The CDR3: CASSLFFPPSSYEQYF. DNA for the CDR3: TGTGCCAGCAGTTTATTCTTTCCCCCGAGCTCCTACGAGCAGTACTTC.

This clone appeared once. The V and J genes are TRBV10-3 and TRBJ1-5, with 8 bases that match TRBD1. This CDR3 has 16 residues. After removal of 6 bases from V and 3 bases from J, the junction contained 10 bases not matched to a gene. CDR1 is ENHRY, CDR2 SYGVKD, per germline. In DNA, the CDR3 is TGTGCCATCAGCCAAGGGACAGGAGGGCTCAATCAGCCCCAGCATTTT. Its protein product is CAISQGTGGLNQPQHF.

In DNA form, the CDR3 reads TGTGCCAGCAGCGTGGGACCTGTCAATGAGCAGTTCTTC. Translated, it gives CASSVGPVNEQFF. The chain couples TRBV9 to TRBJ2-1; D is possibly TRBD1 or TRBD2 (5 bases each). Germline V gene data show CDR1 as SGDLS and CDR2 as YYNGEE. The V end lost 2 bases, the J end lost 6 bases, and 9 bases lay between the germline ends. The CDR3 extends over 13 amino acids. The full variable domain, rest sourced from reference TRBV9 and TRBJ2-1, is DSGVTQTPKHLITATGQRVTLRCSPRSGDLSVYWYQQSLDQGLQFLIQYYNGEERAKGNILERFSAQQFPDLHSELNLSSLELGDSALYFCASSVGPVNEQFFGPGTRLTVL.

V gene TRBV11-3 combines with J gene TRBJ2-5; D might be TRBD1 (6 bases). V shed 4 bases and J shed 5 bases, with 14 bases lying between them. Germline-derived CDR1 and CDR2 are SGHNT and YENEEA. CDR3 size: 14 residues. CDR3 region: CASSSRAGDETQYF. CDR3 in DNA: TGTGCCAGCAGCTCACGGGCAGGGGATGAGACCCAGTACTTC.

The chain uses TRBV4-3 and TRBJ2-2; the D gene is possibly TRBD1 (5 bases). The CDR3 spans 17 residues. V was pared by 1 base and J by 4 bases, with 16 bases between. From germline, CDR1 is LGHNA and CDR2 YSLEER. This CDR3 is CASSQGSAREITGELFF. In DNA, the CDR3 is TGCGCCAGCAGCCAAGGGTCCGCCAGGGAAATCACCGGGGAGCTGTTTTTT.

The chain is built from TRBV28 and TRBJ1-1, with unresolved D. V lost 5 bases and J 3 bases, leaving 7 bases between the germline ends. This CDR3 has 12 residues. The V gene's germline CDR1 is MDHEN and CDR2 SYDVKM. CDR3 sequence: CASSPLDTEAFF. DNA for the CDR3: TGTGCCAGCAGTCCCTTGGACACTGAAGCTTTCTTT.

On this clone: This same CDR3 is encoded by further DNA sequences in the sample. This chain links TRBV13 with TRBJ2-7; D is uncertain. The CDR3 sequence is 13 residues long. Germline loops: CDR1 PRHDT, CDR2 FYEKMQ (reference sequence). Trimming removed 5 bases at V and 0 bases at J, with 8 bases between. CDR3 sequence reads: CASSPGISYEQYF. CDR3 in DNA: TGTGCCAGCAGCCCGGGCATCTCCTACGAGCAGTACTTC.

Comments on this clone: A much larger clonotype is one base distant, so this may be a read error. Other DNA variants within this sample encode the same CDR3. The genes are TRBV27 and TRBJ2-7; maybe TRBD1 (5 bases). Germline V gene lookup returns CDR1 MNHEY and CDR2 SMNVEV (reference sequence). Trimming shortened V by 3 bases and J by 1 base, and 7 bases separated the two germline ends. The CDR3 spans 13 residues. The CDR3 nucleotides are TGTGCCAGCAGTTTCGGACAATCCTACGAGCAGTACTTC. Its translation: CASSFGQSYEQYF.

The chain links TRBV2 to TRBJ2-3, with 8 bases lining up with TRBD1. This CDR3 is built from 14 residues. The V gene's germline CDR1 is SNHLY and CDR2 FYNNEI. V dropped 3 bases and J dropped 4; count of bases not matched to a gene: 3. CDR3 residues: CASSDRQGPDTQYF. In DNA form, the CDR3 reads TGTGCCAGCAGTGATAGACAGGGGCCAGATACGCAGTATTTT.

CDR3 sequence (DNA): TGTGCCAGCAGTCTAGCACTTTTCTATGGCTACACCTTC. Its protein is CASSLALFYGYTF. The chain uses TRBV28 and TRBJ1-2; no clear D gene. Germline V gene lookup returns CDR1 MDHEN and CDR2 SYDVKM. CDR3 size: 13 residues. With 5 bases removed from V and 4 bases from J, the gap between germline ends came to 11 bases.

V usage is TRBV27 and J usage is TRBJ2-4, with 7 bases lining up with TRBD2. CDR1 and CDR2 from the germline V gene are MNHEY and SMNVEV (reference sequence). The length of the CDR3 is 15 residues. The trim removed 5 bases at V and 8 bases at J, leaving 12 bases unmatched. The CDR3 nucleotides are TGTGCCAGCAGTCCAGCGGGGACTCGGCGGGACATTCAGTACTTC. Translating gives CASSPAGTRRDIQYF.

This chain's CDR3 is CASSQGTGGIEKLFF. CDR3 nucleotide sequence: TGTGCCAGCAGCCAAGGGACAGGGGGGATAGAAAAACTGTTTTTT. The genes are TRBV4-2 and TRBJ1-4, with 10 nucleotides matching TRBD1. After removal of 1 base from V and 8 bases from J, the junction contained 4 bases not matched to a gene. The CDR3 sequence is 15 residues long. In germline, CDR1 is LGHNA, CDR2 YNFKEQ.

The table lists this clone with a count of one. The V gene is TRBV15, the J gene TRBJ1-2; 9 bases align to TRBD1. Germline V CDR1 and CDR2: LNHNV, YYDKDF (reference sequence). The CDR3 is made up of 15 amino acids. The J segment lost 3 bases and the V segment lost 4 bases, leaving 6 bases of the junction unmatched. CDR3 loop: CATSTRTGADYGYTF. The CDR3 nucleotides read TGTGCCACCAGCACAAGGACAGGGGCCGACTATGGCTACACCTTC.

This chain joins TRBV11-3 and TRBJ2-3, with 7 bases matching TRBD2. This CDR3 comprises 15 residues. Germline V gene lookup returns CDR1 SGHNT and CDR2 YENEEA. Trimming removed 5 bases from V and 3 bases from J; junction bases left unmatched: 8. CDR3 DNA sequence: TGTGCCAGCAGCCTTAGAGCGGGGAGTACAGATACGCAGTATTTT. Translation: CASSLRAGSTDTQYF.

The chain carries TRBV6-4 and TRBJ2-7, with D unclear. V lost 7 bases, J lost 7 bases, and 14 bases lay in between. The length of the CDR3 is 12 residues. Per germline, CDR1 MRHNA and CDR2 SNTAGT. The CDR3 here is CASITSLGEQYF. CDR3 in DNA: TGTGCCAGCATTACCTCGCTGGGGGAGCAGTACTTC.

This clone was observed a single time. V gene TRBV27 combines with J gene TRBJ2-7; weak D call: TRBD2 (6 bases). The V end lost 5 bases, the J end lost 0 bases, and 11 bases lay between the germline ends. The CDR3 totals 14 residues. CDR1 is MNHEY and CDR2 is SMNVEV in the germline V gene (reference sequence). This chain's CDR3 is CASSPGLLSYEQYF. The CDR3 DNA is TGTGCCAGCAGTCCGGGACTCCTCTCCTACGAGCAGTACTTC.

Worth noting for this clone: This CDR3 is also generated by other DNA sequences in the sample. The CDR3 DNA is TGTGCCAGCAGTTTAGGTCAGTCGTACGAGCAGTACTTC. Residues: CASSLGQSYEQYF. The genes are TRBV27 and TRBJ2-7, with D unresolved. The length of the CDR3 is 13 residues. Per the germline V gene, CDR1 is MNHEY and CDR2 is SMNVEV (reference sequence). V was cut by 2 bases and J by 4 bases, with 9 bases left in between.